One sample yielded the 24 T cell receptor beta chains listed below, sequenced in a study of OX40 agonist ivuxolimab in advanced cancers. Clones were read by immunoSEQ multiplex PCR, and TCRdb kept only the in-frame ones, dropping some. The sample includes about 12,000 clones, roughly 81% of them seen just once. The sample here was CD4+ or CD8+ T cells sorted from blood, taken in a trial of the OX40 agonist ivuxolimab. The receptors shown here come from an adult with an advanced solid tumor such as melanoma, head and neck, liver or kidney cancer.

V gene TRBV9 combines with J gene TRBJ2-2; 9 nucleotides agree with TRBD2. From germline, CDR1 is SGDLS and CDR2 YYNGEE. The junction had 2 bases not matched to a gene; V was cut back by 0 bases and J by 2 bases. The CDR3 loop spans 16 amino acids. The CDR3 DNA follows: TGTGCCAGCAGCGTAGGTAGCGGGAGTAACACCGGGGAGCTGTTTTTT. It translates to CASSVGSGSNTGELFF.

This clone was recorded a few times. The chain links TRBV5-6 to TRBJ2-7, with D possibly matching TRBD2 (6 bases). The germline V gene has CDR1 SGHDT and CDR2 YYEEEE. The V gene lost 4 bases and the J gene lost 6 bases, with 11 bases spanning the gap. The CDR3 is 12 amino acids. CDR3: CASSTGLLEQYF. The CDR3 bases are TGTGCCAGCAGCACTGGACTACTCGAGCAGTACTTC.

This clone showed up just once. V usage is TRBV11-2 and J usage is TRBJ2-5; 11 bases are a match to TRBD1. Trimming at V came to 5 bases and at J to 4 bases, leaving 6 bases not matched to a gene. CDR3 length: 15 amino acids. CDR1 SGHAT and CDR2 FQNNGV come from the germline V gene. The CDR3 DNA reads as TGTGCCAGCAGCCCGGGGGGGACAGGGGGAGAGACCCAGTACTTC. It translates to CASSPGGTGGETQYF.

In its sample, this clone was seen a few times. The rearrangement links TRBV7-9 to TRBJ2-7, with 8 bases fitting TRBD2. The CDR3 is 14 amino acids. The trim removed 5 bases at V and 3 bases at J, leaving 6 bases unmatched. From germline, CDR1 is SEHNR and CDR2 FQNEAQ (reference sequence). In DNA form, the CDR3 reads TGTGCCAGCAGCAGCGGACTAGCTATCTACGAGCAGTACTTC. As protein: CASSSGLAIYEQYF. The whole variable domain, remainder taken from reference TRBV7-9 and TRBJ2-7, is DTGVSQNPRHKITKRGQNVTFRCDPISEHNRLYWYRQTLGQGPEFLTYFQNEAQLEKSRLLSDRFSAERPKGSFSTLEIQRTEQGDSAMYLCASSSGLAIYEQYFGPGTRLTVT.

J is TRBJ2-7 and V is TRBV7-2; 9 nucleotides agree with TRBD2. This CDR3 is built from 15 residues. CDR1 and CDR2 (germline): SGHTA, FQGNSA. The trim removed 3 bases at V and 2 bases at J, leaving 5 bases unmatched. CDR3 coding DNA: TGTGCCAGCAGCTTCTTAGCGGGAGATCCCTACGAGCAGTACTTC. It codes for CASSFLAGDPYEQYF.

CDR3 sequence: CASSLTAGTVMNTGELFF. In DNA, the CDR3 is TGTGCCAGTAGTCTCACCGCCGGGACAGTAATGAACACCGGGGAGCTGTTTTTT. The rearrangement uses TRBV19 and TRBJ2-2, with 7 nucleotides matching TRBD1. The length of the CDR3 is 18 residues. The germline gives CDR1 LNHDA, CDR2 SQIVND (reference sequence). V gave up 5 bases and J gave up 1 base; unmatched junction bases: 13.

The sample holds one count of this clone. This chain uses TRBV28 with TRBJ2-4; unclear D gene. V was trimmed by 8 bases and J by 2 bases, leaving 16 bases between them. The CDR3 sequence is 15 residues long. CDR1 is MDHEN and CDR2 is SYDVKM in the germline V gene. CDR3 region: CASGFRSETKNIQYF. The CDR3 nucleotides read TGTGCCAGCGGATTTCGCTCCGAAACCAAAAACATTCAGTACTTC.

The rearrangement uses TRBV27 and TRBJ1-2, with D perhaps TRBD1 (5 bases). V lost 0 bases and J 7 bases, leaving 12 bases between the germline ends. The CDR3 contains 14 residues. The germline V gene has CDR1 MNHEY and CDR2 SMNVEV (reference sequence). This chain's CDR3 is CASSLSGTGGGYTF. CDR3 sequence (DNA): TGTGCCAGCAGTTTATCGGGTACAGGTGGTGGCTACACCTTC.

The chain employs TRBV11-2 and TRBJ2-5; D is uncertain. The CDR3 contains 13 residues. Germline V gene lookup returns CDR1 SGHAT and CDR2 FQNNGV. V lost 6 bases, J lost 5 bases, and 13 bases lay in between. The CDR3 region is CASSSRLGETQYF. In nucleotides, the CDR3 is TGTGCCAGCAGTTCAAGGCTAGGTGAGACCCAGTACTTC.

This clone was detected a few times. This rearrangement joins TRBV15 to TRBJ2-1; no definite D call. The CDR3 has 15 amino acids. Trimming removed 0 bases at V and 1 base at J, with 7 bases between. CDR1 is LNHNV, CDR2 YYDKDF, per germline (reference sequence). CDR3 nucleotide sequence: TGTGCCACCAGCAGAGAGTCGGGTTCCTACAATGAGCAGTTCTTC. As protein: CATSRESGSYNEQFF. The full variable domain, in which reference TRBV15 and TRBJ2-1 provide the parts outside the CDR3, is DAMVIQNPRYQVTQFGKPVTLSCSQTLNHNVMYWYQQKSSQAPKLLFHYYDKDFNNEADTPDNFQSRRPNTSFCFLDIRSPGLGDTAMYLCATSRESGSYNEQFFGPGTRLTVL.

This clone was observed a few times. The chain recombines TRBV19 with TRBJ2-7, with D possibly being TRBD1 (5 bases). Germline values: CDR1 LNHDA, CDR2 SQIVND (reference sequence). V was pared by 1 base and J by 4 bases, with 8 bases between. This CDR3 has 13 amino acids. CDR3 loop: CASSIGQPYEQYF. Here the CDR3 DNA reads TGTGCCAGTAGTATAGGACAGCCGTACGAGCAGTACTTC.

The chain links TRBV6-1 to TRBJ2-3; the match to TRBD2 covers 13 bases. V lost 3 bases, J lost 4 bases, and 1 base stayed unmatched. The CDR3 runs 15 residues. In germline, CDR1 is MNHNS, CDR2 SASEGT. CDR3 DNA: TGTGCCAGCAGTGAGACTAGCGGGAGGTCAGATACGCAGTATTTT. Amino acid sequence: CASSETSGRSDTQYF.

J is TRBJ2-7 and V is TRBV28, with D maybe TRBD2 (6 bases). CDR1 MDHEN and CDR2 SYDVKM come from the germline V gene. The CDR3 spans 14 residues. Trimming cost V 3 bases and J 3 bases, with 12 bases left between them. Here the CDR3 DNA reads TGTGCCAGCAGTTTTGGCGGGGCTTACTACGAGCAGTACTTC. Translation gives CASSFGGAYYEQYF.

On this clone itself: This sample also contains other DNA sequences that code for the same CDR3. This chain joins TRBV6-5 and TRBJ1-5; D unclear. The CDR3 length is 14 residues. V lost 0 bases to trimming and J lost 3 bases, with 6 bases between them. Germline V gene lookup returns CDR1 MNHEY and CDR2 SVGAGI. The CDR3 coding sequence is TGTGCCAGCAGTTACTCGGGCGCCAATCAGCCCCAGCATTTT. Protein: CASSYSGANQPQHF.

The CDR3: CAIGLPVSGGGRDTQYF. CDR3 DNA: TGTGCCATCGGGTTACCAGTTTCGGGAGGGGGTAGGGATACGCAGTATTTT. The chain couples TRBV10-3 to TRBJ2-3; 8 positions match TRBD2. This CDR3 spans 17 amino acids. Germline V CDR1 and CDR2: ENHRY, SYGVKD. V lost 8 bases to trimming and J lost 6 bases; unmatched junction nucleotides: 19.

The chain links TRBV7-9 to TRBJ1-1; D perhaps matches TRBD1 (5 bases). The germline CDR1 and CDR2 sequences are SEHNR and FQNEAQ (reference sequence). This CDR3 spans 12 amino acids. Deletions cut 8 bases from V and 6 bases from J, with 13 bases between. CDR3 in amino acids: CASSVGESEAFF. The CDR3 DNA reads as TGTGCCAGCTCGGTGGGGGAATCTGAAGCTTTCTTT.

This sequence joins TRBV7-3 and TRBJ2-1; D gene uncertain. Germline V CDR1 and CDR2: SGHTA, FQGTGA. V was cut by 3 bases and J by 3 bases, with 15 bases left in between. The CDR3 has 16 amino acids. DNA for the CDR3: TGTGCCAGCAGCTTCGGATCGAGCATAGGCTACAATGAGCAGTTCTTC. It translates to CASSFGSSIGYNEQFF.

This chain joins TRBV6-1 and TRBJ1-2; D is undetermined. The CDR3 consists of 15 residues. CDR1 MNHNS and CDR2 SASEGT come from the germline V gene. Trimming cost V 0 bases and J 8 bases, with 16 bases left between them. DNA for the CDR3: TGTGCCAGCAGTGAAGCGCACGGCTCTATGGCAGGCTACACCTTC. Encoded protein: CASSEAHGSMAGYTF.

This chain uses TRBV19 with TRBJ2-2; TRBD1 is a possible D gene (6 bases). V lost 9 bases and J 3 bases, leaving 11 bases between the germline ends. This CDR3 is 13 amino acids long. Germline V CDR1 and CDR2: LNHDA, SQIVND (reference sequence). The CDR3 region has the DNA TGTGCCAGCCGGGACATGGACACCGGGGAGCTGTTTTTT. Amino acid sequence: CASRDMDTGELFF.

The chain employs TRBV29-1 and TRBJ2-4; D is unclear. The V and J ends lost 3 bases and 7 bases respectively, with 7 bases between them. The CDR3 runs 11 residues. Germline CDR1 reads SQVTM; CDR2 reads ANQGSEA. CDR3 sequence: CSVEYLNIQYF. CDR3 sequence (DNA): TGCAGCGTTGAGTACCTGAACATTCAGTACTTC.

The V and J genes are TRBV5-6 and TRBJ2-1; no reliable D call. The germline V gene encodes CDR1 SGHDT and CDR2 YYEEEE. The CDR3 has 13 residues. V was cut by 6 bases and J by 6 bases, with 13 bases left in between. The CDR3 is CASTTWAVNEQFF. CDR3 nucleotide sequence: TGTGCCAGCACCACATGGGCTGTCAATGAGCAGTTCTTC.

This clone was counted once. This rearrangement joins TRBV2 to TRBJ2-5; 7 nucleotides agree with TRBD2. Germline CDR1 is SNHLY and CDR2 is FYNNEI. With V trimmed by 10 bases and J by 4 bases, 6 bases remained unmatched. This CDR3 spans 12 amino acids. CDR3 coding DNA: TGTGCCATCAAGCGGGACGCAGAGACCCAGTACTTC. This codes for CAIKRDAETQYF.

This sequence joins TRBV7-6 and TRBJ2-7, with D uncertain. Germline V gives CDR1 SGHVS, CDR2 FNYEAQ. The CDR3 length is 13 residues. The V end was cut by 2 bases, the J end by 1 base, with 6 bases between. The CDR3 nucleotides are TGTGCCAGCAGCTTAAGGTTATCCTACGAGCAGTACTTC. It specifies CASSLRLSYEQYF.

This chain uses TRBV5-6 with TRBJ2-5, with TRBD2 identical over 10 bases. Per the germline V gene, CDR1 is SGHDT and CDR2 is YYEEEE. V lost 5 bases to trimming and J lost 5 bases; unmatched junction nucleotides: 9. The CDR3 covers 15 residues. In DNA form, the CDR3 reads TGTGCCAGCAGTGTGGGACTAGCGTTTGGGGAGACCCAGTACTTC. This gives the protein CASSVGLAFGETQYF.